Following are 11 T cell receptor beta chains from one sample sequenced in a study of read filtering for tumor transcriptome and immune sequencing. Molecular barcoded adaptors covering alpha/delta and beta/gamma chains were used on roughly 370 ng RNA. TCRdb re-analysed the reads in MiXCR, keeping a single row per CDR3 protein. The sample holds about 39,000 distinct CDR3 sequences, 13% to 15% seen once. Material: a population of CD138-negative cells sorted from bone marrow. These receptors originate from a donor aged 40 or over with multiple myeloma.

This clonotype was counted between two and nine times. V and J are TRBV29-1 and TRBJ2-2; 11 positions match TRBD2. The CDR3 has 14 residues. V lost 6 bases, J lost 15 bases, and 15 bases stayed unmatched. Germline V gene sequence: CDR1 SQVTM, CDR2 ANQGSEA. CDR3 protein: CSVVAGGPAGVLFF. CDR3 coding DNA: TGCAGCGTCGTAGCGGGAGGGCCCGCCGGGGTGTTGTTTTTT.

This clonotype has at least ten counts. V gene TRBV5-1 combines with J gene TRBJ1-1; D is perhaps TRBD1 (6 bases). In germline, CDR1 is SGHRS, CDR2 YFSETQ. The length of the CDR3 is 14 residues. Trimming cost V 3 bases and J 1 base, with 10 bases left between them. In DNA form, the CDR3 reads TGCGCCAGCAGCTATACACAGGGGAACACTGAAGCTTTCTTT. It encodes CASSYTQGNTEAFF.

This clonotype was detected only a few times. A much larger clone differs by one base, so this may be a read error. The chain couples TRBV4-1 to TRBJ2-1; D perhaps matches TRBD1 (6 bases). This CDR3 is 15 amino acids long. Germline CDR1 reads MGHRA; CDR2 reads YSYEKL. CDR3 loop: CTSSQLQGRPDEQFF. The CDR3 nucleotides are TGCACCAGCAGCCAACTTCAGGGGCGCCCAGATGAGCAGTTCTTC.

To note about this clonotype: Being one base from a much bigger clone, this may be a read error. No conserved phenylalanine or tryptophan is present at the end of the CDR3, so a read error is the likely explanation. V gene TRBV7-2 combines with J gene TRBJ2-3; a weak D match, TRBD1 (6 bases). V shed 9 bases and J shed 4 bases, with 17 bases lying between them. Germline-derived CDR1 and CDR2 are SGHTA and FQGNSA. This CDR3 is built from 14 residues. CDR3: CASRPGHSSDTQYS. In DNA form, the CDR3 reads TGTGCCAGTAGGCCGGGACACAGTTCAGATACGCAGTATTCT.

This clonotype occurred many times. The chain has TRBV20-1 and TRBJ2-7; D may be TRBD1 (5 bases). CDR1 DFQATT and CDR2 SNEGSKA come from the germline V gene (reference sequence). The V and J ends lost 4 bases and 2 bases respectively, with 12 bases between them. The CDR3 totals 13 residues. The CDR3: CSANRGSPYEQYF. The CDR3 nucleotides read TGCAGTGCTAATAGGGGCAGCCCCTACGAGCAGTACTTC.

The sample holds many counts of this clonotype. The rearrangement links TRBV7-2 to TRBJ2-3, with unresolved D. The CDR3 has 12 amino acids. V was pared by 5 bases and J by 4 bases, with 7 bases between. The germline V gene has CDR1 SGHTA and CDR2 FQGNSA. The CDR3 region is CASSIDADTQYF. CDR3 nucleotides: TGTGCCAGCAGCATAGACGCAGATACGCAGTATTTT.

This clonotype came up a few times. J is TRBJ1-6 and V is TRBV7-9, with D maybe TRBD1 (5 bases). CDR3 length: 14 amino acids. Germline V gene data show CDR1 as SEHNR and CDR2 as FQNEAQ (reference sequence). V was shortened by 8 bases and J by 3 bases, with 11 bases between the two germline ends. The CDR3 DNA reads TGTGCCAGCCCGTCGGGGGACTATAATTCACCCCTCCACTTT. This sequence encodes CASPSGDYNSPLHF.

In its sample, this clonotype was seen many times. The V call is TRBV6-1, the J call TRBJ2-1; the match to TRBD1 covers 8 bases. Trimming at V came to 10 bases and at J to 8 bases, leaving 13 bases not matched to a gene. The CDR3 length is 14 residues. CDR1 and CDR2 from the germline V gene are MNHNS and SASEGT. CDR3 sequence reads: CATDTGQGLYEQFF. CDR3 DNA: TGTGCCACCGACACAGGACAGGGATTATATGAGCAGTTCTTC.

The table lists this clonotype with many counts. This chain connects TRBV20-1 to TRBJ2-1, with D maybe TRBD1 (5 bases). Trimming took 6 bases from V and 8 from J, leaving 14 bases between them. This CDR3 has 12 residues. CDR1 and CDR2 (germline): DFQATT, SNEGSKA (reference sequence). The CDR3 DNA reads TGCAGTGCGCAGGCAGGGAATCATGAGCAGTTCTTC. It translates to CSAQAGNHEQFF.

This clonotype was seen at least ten times. The V call is TRBV20-1, the J call TRBJ1-1, with D maybe TRBD1 (5 bases). V gave up 2 bases and J gave up 4 bases, with 17 bases separating them. Germline CDR1 reads DFQATT; CDR2 reads SNEGSKA (reference sequence). CDR3 length: 15 amino acids. The CDR3 region is CSARHATVTSTEAFF. CDR3 nucleotide sequence: TGCAGTGCTAGACACGCGACAGTAACTAGCACTGAAGCTTTCTTT.

The sample holds many counts of this clonotype. This chain links TRBV6-2 or TRBV6-3 with TRBJ2-2; 9 bases map to TRBD2. Germline CDR1 MNHEY, CDR2 SVGEGT. The CDR3 runs 16 residues. Trimming took 6 bases from V and 1 from J; bases not matched to a gene: 6. The CDR3 DNA sequence: TGTGCCAGCAGACTTATTAGCGGGGGGAACACCGGGGAGCTGTTTTTT. Its translation: CASRLISGGNTGELFF.